This entry lists 10 T cell receptor beta chains sequenced from one sample in a study of control samples from healthy donors and cancer patients. Clones were sequenced by immunoSEQ multiplex PCR, and TCRdb holds only the in-frame ones, with some missing. The sample contains fewer than 100,000 clones, around nine tenths of which appear only once. Sequenced sample: blood. The receptors were gathered from a woman aged 45-65 years in good health.

V is TRBV7-9 and J is TRBJ1-2, with D hard to call. Germline assignment: CDR1 SEHNR and CDR2 FQNEAQ (reference sequence). V was shortened by 10 bases and J by 7 bases, with 10 bases between the two germline ends. This CDR3 contains 10 residues. The DNA for the CDR3 is TGTGCCACGCATTCCCTTGGCTACACCTTC. It is translated as CATHSLGYTF.

This clone was observed a handful of times. The CDR3 DNA is TGTGCCAGCATAAGGGAGGCTAACTATGGCTACACCTTC. This gives the protein CASIREANYGYTF. This rearrangement joins TRBV2 to TRBJ1-2; D gene unclear. The CDR3 runs 13 residues. V lost 7 bases to trimming and J lost 0 bases, with 9 bases between them. Germline V gene sequence: CDR1 SNHLY, CDR2 FYNNEI.

This chain links TRBV7-2 with TRBJ2-1; D is unclear. Germline-derived CDR1 and CDR2 are SGHTA and FQGNSA. The V end lost 1 base, the J end lost 0 bases, and 1 base lay between the germline ends. The CDR3 totals 13 residues. CDR3 in amino acids: CASSLGSYNEQFF. CDR3 DNA sequence: TGTGCCAGCAGCTTAGGCTCCTACAATGAGCAGTTCTTC.

The chain recombines TRBV7-2 with TRBJ1-1; TRBD1 matches at 7 bases. Germline-derived CDR1 and CDR2 are SGHTA and FQGNSA. This CDR3 is 16 amino acids long. The junction had 5 bases not matched to a gene; V was cut back by 1 base and J by 0 bases. In nucleotides, the CDR3 is TGTGCCAGCAGCTTAGTTGGGACAGCATTGAACACTGAAGCTTTCTTT. Translated, it gives CASSLVGTALNTEAFF.

CDR3: CATSMGQGDYEQYF. DNA for the CDR3: TGTGCCACCTCAATGGGACAGGGGGATTACGAGCAGTACTTC. V usage is TRBV10-3 and J usage is TRBJ2-7, with TRBD1 identical over 11 bases. This CDR3 has 14 amino acids. Germline loops: CDR1 ENHRY, CDR2 SYGVKD. After removal of 10 bases from V and 4 bases from J, the junction contained 9 bases not matched to a gene.

V and J are TRBV7-2 and TRBJ1-2; 9 positions agree with TRBD1. Germline CDR1 reads SGHTA; CDR2 reads FQGNSA. The ends lost 2 bases at V and 8 bases at J; junction bases unmatched: 9. This CDR3 region has 15 residues. CDR3 in DNA: TGTGCCAGCAGCTTACTGCCGGGACAGGGTTACGGCTACACCTTC. This gives the protein CASSLLPGQGYGYTF.

The rearrangement joins TRBV6-6 to TRBJ2-7; possibly TRBD1 or TRBD2 for D (6 bases each). CDR1 and CDR2 (germline): MNHNY, SVGAGI (reference sequence). The CDR3 extends over 13 amino acids. Trimming took off 2 bases at V and 5 bases at J, with 10 bases between the two ends. CDR3 region: CASSYGGQNEQYF. In DNA, the CDR3 is TGTGCCAGCAGTTACGGGGGGCAGAACGAGCAGTACTTC.

The chain carries TRBV7-9 and TRBJ2-3, with D unresolved. The CDR3 runs to 12 residues. V lost 4 bases and J 2 bases, leaving 4 bases between the germline ends. Germline V lookup: CDR1 SEHNR, CDR2 FQNEAQ (reference sequence). Written as DNA, the CDR3 is TGTGCCAGCAGCTACTTCACAGATACGCAGTATTTT. It is translated as CASSYFTDTQYF.

This clone was counted only a few times. CDR3 amino acids: CASTSVGGELFF. CDR3 DNA: TGTGCCAGCACCTCAGTGGGCGGGGAGCTGTTTTTT. The V gene is TRBV5-5, the J gene TRBJ2-2; unclear D gene. V lost 6 bases to trimming and J lost 7 bases, with 10 bases between them. CDR1 is SGHKS and CDR2 is YYEKEE in the germline V gene (reference sequence). The CDR3 spans 12 residues.

The V and J genes are TRBV5-4 and TRBJ2-7, with a possible D match to TRBD1 (5 bases). Per germline, CDR1 SGHNT and CDR2 YYREEE (reference sequence). The CDR3 spans 15 residues. The V and J ends lost 6 bases and 4 bases respectively, with 20 bases between them. For the CDR3, the DNA is TGTGCCAGCACTTCGGGTCAGGGCGCAGGATACGAGCAGTACTTC. This codes for CASTSGQGAGYEQYF.